This T cell receptor beta chain was identified during a study of neurological immune-mediated disorders. Overall study results and limits: Among expanded clones, no CDR3 amino acid sequences were shared across subjects, a pattern suggesting private repertoires in all groups. HTLV-1-associated myelopathy ranked highest for TCR clonal expansion and multiple sclerosis lowest, beneath healthy controls.

The V end was cut by 7 bases, the J end by 5 bases, with 11 bases between. The CDR3 length is 12 residues. The germline V gene encodes CDR1 SNHLY and CDR2 FYNNEI. As for this clonotype: Its matching antigen is unknown.

A 10-nucleotide random UMI tagged transcripts in template-switch 5'RACE cDNA synthesis. TCRdb independently ran MiXCR on the 5' RACE reads; one entry per CDR3 protein. The sample yields 40,000 to 50,000 distinct CDR3 sequences, 10% to 13% seen once. Unsorted libraries were generated from 2 million PBMCs. These cells had been stored in RNAlater at -80 C. This TCR came from a woman aged 40 to 50 with HTLV-1-associated myelopathy (HAM/TSP). The V gene is TRBV2, the J gene TRBJ2-5; no definite D call. Sequenced sample: PBMCs. The CDR3 protein is CASNRAHETQYF. DNA of the CDR3: TGTGCCAGCAATCGGGCCCACGAGACCCAGTACTTC.